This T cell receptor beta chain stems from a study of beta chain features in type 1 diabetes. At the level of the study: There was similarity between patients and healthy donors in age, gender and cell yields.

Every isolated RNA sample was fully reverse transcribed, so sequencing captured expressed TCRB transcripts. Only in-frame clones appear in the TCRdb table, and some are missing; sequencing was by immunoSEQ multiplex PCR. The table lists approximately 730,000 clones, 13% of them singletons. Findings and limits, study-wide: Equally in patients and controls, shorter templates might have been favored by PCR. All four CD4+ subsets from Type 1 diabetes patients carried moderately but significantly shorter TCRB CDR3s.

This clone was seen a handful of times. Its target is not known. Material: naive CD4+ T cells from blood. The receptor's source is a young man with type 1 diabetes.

This CDR3 is CASSPPDRSRETQYF. The CDR3, as DNA: TGTGCCAGCAGTCCACCAGACAGGTCCCGGGAGACCCAGTACTTC. The chain is built from TRBV2 and TRBJ2-5; maybe TRBD1 (6 bases). Germline values: CDR1 SNHLY, CDR2 FYNNEI. The CDR3 runs to 15 residues. Trimming shortened V by 5 bases and J by 5 bases, and 18 bases separated the two germline ends.